The clone carrying this TCR beta chain was seen more than once but under ten times. The record originates from a study of identical twins. The germline gives CDR1 KGHDR, CDR2 SFDVKD. Deletions cut 7 bases from V and 6 bases from J, with 14 bases between. The CDR3 is 13 residues long. Using its own MiXCR run on the 5' RACE reads, TCRdb lists one record per CDR3 protein. The sample includes a few hundred thousand distinct CDR3 sequences, approximately 10% of them seen just once. This chain joins TRBV24-1 and TRBJ1-2; unclear D gene. This TCR was recovered from a woman aged 45-60 years in good health. Sample: naive T cells sorted from blood. This CDR3 reads CATRSRWNDGYTF. In DNA form, the CDR3 reads TGTGCCACCAGGTCCAGGTGGAATGATGGCTACACCTTC.